One TCR beta chain is described in this entry. Looked up from germline, CDR1 is LGHDT and CDR2 is YNNKEL (reference sequence). V was cut by 4 bases and J by 2 bases, with 11 bases left in between. CDR3 length equals 15 residues. These data are taken from a study of response to subunit inactivated influenza vaccine. One entry per CDR3 protein, called by TCRdb with MiXCR from the RT-PCR reads. The table includes hundreds of thousands of distinct CDR3 sequences, approximately 14% detected once. Sequenced here: PBMCs from blood, sampled 12 days after vaccination. The clonotype was recovered from a man aged 50 to 59 who received an inactivated influenza vaccine. The rearrangement uses TRBV3-1 and TRBJ2-2; weak D call: TRBD2 (6 bases). The CDR3 protein is CASSLRGINTGELFF. In DNA form, the CDR3 reads TGTGCCAGCAGCCTTCGCGGGATTAACACCGGGGAGCTGTTTTTT.